This T cell receptor beta chain is drawn from a study of T cells in Graves' hyperthyroidism and ophthalmopathy. Exclusions: uncontrolled infection, other autoimmune disease, pregnancy, lactation. This clonotype was seen once. Amplification targeted TCR beta CDR3 regions from RNA transcripts. RT-PCR in the first round (using the HTBI primer set) targeted the TCR CDR3. TCRdb ran MiXCR on the multiplex PCR reads and lists one entry per CDR3 protein. The sample yields around 490,000 distinct CDR3 sequences, roughly 21% seen once. Trimming removed 7 bases at V and 4 bases at J, with 16 bases between. Germline values: CDR1 LNHDA, CDR2 SQIVND (reference sequence). The CDR3 totals 15 residues.

The source material was blood. The origin of this receptor is a man aged 35 to 55 with Graves' ophthalmopathy. This rearrangement joins TRBV19 to TRBJ2-2; perhaps TRBD2 as D (6 bases). Written as DNA, the CDR3 is TGTGCCAGTAAGCCGCTTAGCGGAACCACCGGGGAGCTGTTTTTT. The encoded protein is CASKPLSGTTGELFF.